This TCR beta chain stems from a study of early T cells in non-severe SARS-CoV-2 infection (dated by TCRdb to the early 2020s). For the study in its entirety: TCR sequencing used bulk RNA from unsorted whole blood, so alpha and beta chains could not be paired. What the study reported, not specific to this receptor: VDJdb matching was skewed toward anti-spike CD8 responses and likely underestimated virus-specific expansions, missing private and CD4 specificities.

A case-control design nested within a healthcare worker cohort in London, UK, was used, with weekly nasopharyngeal swab PCR tests and blood sampling performed. Healthcare workers were recruited during the week of the UK lockdown, between 23 and 31 March 2020, and followed weekly for up to roughly 16 weeks. This clonotype was recorded many times. The antigen it binds to is not known. There are no base qualities to consult, and no much larger clone falls within one base. Trimming accounts for 5 bases at V and 3 bases at J, while the number of junction bases matched to no gene is 6. The CDR3 measures 16 amino acids from cysteine to phenylalanine. Solely the CDR3 DNA is kept, with 48 bases framed from the first base. Based on the germline V gene (reference sequence), the CDR1 and CDR2 sequences are DFQATT and SNEGSKA. To prepare the library, 5' RACE was applied. Instrument used: NextSeq 500. The TCR library protocol attached unique molecular identifiers to individual cDNA molecules to correct for sequencing error and PCR bias. Both TCR alpha and beta chains were sequenced, and tight co-correlation was observed between alpha and beta sequence abundances in each sample. Under the source paper's analysis protocol: Decombinator V4 was used to annotate the V gene, J gene and CDR3 of the TCR sequences. Expanded TCRs were defined as changing significantly between any two time points under a Poisson model with p below 0.0001. TCR abundances were normalised to the total number of TCRs sequenced per sample and expressed as counts per million. MAIT TCRs were defined by TRAV1-2 paired with TRAJ12, TRAJ20 or TRAJ33, and iNKT TCRs by TRAV10 paired with TRAJ18. A search of VDJdb, accessed on 1 November 2021, was run for TCRs annotated to CMV, EBV and SARS-CoV-2, with TCRs annotated for multiple antigens excluded. TCRdb reanalyzed the raw reads on its own, using fastp at Q25 for trimming and MiXCR for clone calling, and kept in-frame beta chains. Records with the same CDR3 protein are collapsed into one entry carrying the most frequent genes and DNA. The authors' filters were not applied to this entry. For this sample there are 35,000 to 55,000 distinct CDR3 sequences; around a tenth appear just once. Clones ranked in the top ten supply 20% to 25% of the sample.

The sequence came from an adult who was a healthcare worker with PCR-confirmed SARS-CoV-2 infection or an uninfected control (not recorded which). The rearranged chain carries TRBV20-1 and TRBJ2-1; 14 middle bases align to TRBD2. Sequences were obtained from whole blood. The CDR3 reads as follows: CSAQGLAGVFYNEQFF. In nucleotides, the sequence is TGCAGTGCTCAGGGACTAGCGGGAGTTTTCTACAATGAGCAGTTCTTC.